The 24 T cell receptor beta chains below were found in one sample sequenced in a study of T cells in localized non-small cell lung cancer. Produced via immunoSEQ multiplex PCR; TCRdb's table is partial and in-frame only. The sample holds tens of thousands of clones; about 89% are singletons and the top ten take around a tenth. Specimen: peripheral blood, collected before any cancer treatment. All receptors come from a woman aged 40-70 years with stage I lung adenocarcinoma.

The count of this clone is one. The chain couples TRBV9 to TRBJ2-5; TRBD1 might be the D (5 bases). This CDR3 region has 15 residues. CDR1 and CDR2 from the germline V gene are SGDLS and YYNGEE. V lost 0 bases, J lost 5 bases, and 14 bases lay in between. CDR3 residues: CASSVGWGPLETQYF. The CDR3 nucleotides read TGTGCCAGCAGCGTAGGGTGGGGCCCATTGGAGACCCAGTACTTC.

J is TRBJ2-7 and V is TRBV4-1, with 7 positions matching TRBD2. V dropped 2 bases and J dropped 6; count of bases not matched to a gene: 13. Per the germline V gene, CDR1 is MGHRA and CDR2 is YSYEKL. CDR3 length: 16 residues. CDR3 sequence: CASSQSWEGGTAEQYF. CDR3 nucleotide sequence: TGCGCCAGCAGCCAATCCTGGGAGGGAGGAACAGCCGAGCAGTACTTC.

The chain is built from TRBV28 and TRBJ2-3, with 7 bases identical to TRBD2. Looked up from germline, CDR1 is MDHEN and CDR2 is SYDVKM. The CDR3 is made up of 18 amino acids. The V and J ends lost 7 bases and 1 base, in that order; junction bases with no gene match: 17. CDR3 region: CASNPGLSRFSGTDTQYF. CDR3 in DNA: TGTGCCAGCAATCCGGGACTATCCCGATTCTCGGGCACAGATACGCAGTATTTT. The complete variable domain, with remaining parts taken from reference TRBV28 and TRBJ2-3, reads DVKVTQSSRYLVKRTGEKVFLECVQDMDHENMFWYRQDPGLGLRLIYFSYDVKMKEKGDIPEGYSVSREKKERFSLILESASTNQTSMYLCASNPGLSRFSGTDTQYFGPGTRLTVL.

This clone was counted once. This rearrangement joins TRBV10-2 to TRBJ1-1; no clear D. The V and J ends lost 7 bases and 3 bases respectively, with 12 bases between them. This CDR3 is 13 amino acids long. Germline loops: CDR1 WSHSY, CDR2 SAAADI. The chain's CDR3 is CASTVGRYTEAFF. The CDR3 DNA is TGCGCCAGCACCGTCGGACGGTACACTGAAGCTTTCTTT.

Details on this clone: A read error may produce the germline difference seen at one junction end. The chain carries TRBV28 and TRBJ1-6; D is unclear. The CDR3 spans 14 residues. Germline CDR1 MDHEN, CDR2 SYDVKM. The CDR3 is CASTLGSYNSPLHF. CDR3 sequence (DNA): TGTGCCAGCACTTTAGGGAGTTATAATTCACCCCTCCACTTT. Full variable domain (rest looked up from reference TRBV28 and TRBJ1-6): DVKVTQSSRYLVKRTGEKVFLECVQDMDHENMFWYRQDPGLGLRLIYFSYDVKMKEKGDIPEGYSVSREKKERFSLILESASTNQTSMYLCASTLGSYNSPLHFGNGTRLTVT.

The chain couples TRBV18 to TRBJ2-5, with D possibly being TRBD2 (5 bases). Germline lookup yields CDR1 KGHSH and CDR2 LQKENI. V lost 0 bases, J lost 5 bases, and 10 bases lay in between. The CDR3 is 14 residues long. The CDR3 DNA sequence: TGTGCCAGCTCACCACCCTCGCTAGCCGAGACCCAGTACTTC. The encoded protein is CASSPPSLAETQYF. Based on the CDR3 plus reference TRBV18 and TRBJ2-5, the full variable domain is NAGVMQNPRHLVRRRGQEARLRCSPMKGHSHVYWYRQLPEEGLKFMVYLQKENIIDESGMPKERFSAEFPKEGPSILRIQQVVRGDSAAYFCASSPPSLAETQYFGPGTRLLVL.

The chain has TRBV7-2 and TRBJ2-1, with a tentative D call TRBD1 (5 bases). With 1 base removed from V and 8 bases from J, the gap between germline ends came to 12 bases. The CDR3 has 14 amino acids. Germline CDR1 SGHTA, CDR2 FQGNSA. The CDR3 coding sequence is TGTGCCAGCAGCTTAGAATCACAGGCGGATGAGCAGTTCTTC. Encoded protein: CASSLESQADEQFF.

The chain employs TRBV14 and TRBJ1-3; no clear D. Germline assignment: CDR1 SGHDN and CDR2 FVKESK. The CDR3 runs 11 residues. Trimming left V 2 bases short and J 7 bases short, with 3 bases between. CDR3: CASSQTNTIYF. The CDR3 DNA is TGTGCCAGCAGCCAAACCAACACCATATATTTT.

This rearrangement joins TRBV18 to TRBJ2-3, with a possible D match to TRBD2 (6 bases). Germline V gene data show CDR1 as KGHSH and CDR2 as LQKENI. CDR3 length: 11 amino acids. Trimming stripped 8 bases from V and 6 bases from J, with 9 bases between. The CDR3 spells CASLREDTQYF. The CDR3 DNA follows: TGTGCCAGCCTCCGGGAGGATACGCAGTATTTT.

The genes are TRBV5-1 and TRBJ2-5; D may be TRBD1 or TRBD2 (5 bases each). Germline-derived CDR1 and CDR2 are SGHRS and YFSETQ. Trimming took 0 bases from V and 0 from J, leaving 9 bases between them. This CDR3 is 15 amino acids long. This CDR3 is CASSLAGANQETQYF. The CDR3 region has the DNA TGCGCCAGCAGCTTGGCCGGGGCCAACCAAGAGACCCAGTACTTC.

J is TRBJ2-5 and V is TRBV15; 8 nucleotides match TRBD2. Germline V gives CDR1 LNHNV, CDR2 YYDKDF (reference sequence). J gave up 5 bases and V 1 base, and 18 bases lay outside the gene matches. The CDR3 spans 19 residues. The CDR3, as DNA: TGTGCCACCAGCAGAGGGGTACCTAGCGGGTCCAATGGGGACGAGACCCAGTACTTC. Protein product: CATSRGVPSGSNGDETQYF. The variable domain in full, completed from reference TRBV15 and TRBJ2-5, reads DAMVIQNPRYQVTQFGKPVTLSCSQTLNHNVMYWYQQKSSQAPKLLFHYYDKDFNNEADTPDNFQSRRPNTSFCFLDIRSPGLGDTAMYLCATSRGVPSGSNGDETQYFGPGTRLLVL.

The V gene is TRBV28, the J gene TRBJ1-5, with D hard to call. Germline CDR1 reads MDHEN; CDR2 reads SYDVKM. The length of the CDR3 is 14 residues. V gave up 5 bases and J gave up 1 base, with 9 bases separating them. The CDR3 loop is CASSPLLSNQPQHF. CDR3 nucleotide sequence: TGTGCCAGCAGTCCTCTTCTCAGCAATCAGCCCCAGCATTTT.

This rearrangement joins TRBV2 to TRBJ1-2; 8 bases map to TRBD1. Germline V gene data show CDR1 as SNHLY and CDR2 as FYNNEI. The CDR3 consists of 14 residues. Trimming at V came to 7 bases and at J to 5 bases, leaving 9 bases not matched to a gene. In DNA form, the CDR3 reads TGTGCCAGCAATGGAGACAGGGGTCGTTATGGCTACACCTTC. This translates into CASNGDRGRYGYTF.

The chain is built from TRBV9 and TRBJ2-2; D unclear. This CDR3 contains 15 residues. Per germline, CDR1 SGDLS and CDR2 YYNGEE. Trimming removed 0 bases at V and 0 bases at J, with 6 bases between. The chain's CDR3 is CASSVGPPNTGELFF. CDR3 DNA sequence: TGTGCCAGCAGCGTAGGCCCGCCGAACACCGGGGAGCTGTTTTTT.

V is TRBV27 and J is TRBJ2-1; 8 nucleotides match TRBD2. The trim removed 6 bases at V and 6 bases at J, leaving 7 bases unmatched. Germline lookup yields CDR1 MNHEY and CDR2 SMNVEV (reference sequence). CDR3 length: 14 amino acids. The CDR3 loop reads CASREGLGSNEQFF. The DNA of the CDR3 is TGTGCCAGCAGGGAGGGACTAGGAAGCAATGAGCAGTTCTTC.

The V and J genes are TRBV7-2 and TRBJ2-7; D might be TRBD2 (5 bases). This CDR3 contains 15 residues. Germline V lookup: CDR1 SGHTA, CDR2 FQGNSA. V gave up 1 base and J gave up 3 bases, with 13 bases separating them. CDR3 in amino acids: CASSLDPAANYEQYF. Here the CDR3 DNA reads TGTGCCAGCAGCTTAGATCCAGCGGCCAACTACGAGCAGTACTTC.

V gene TRBV2 combines with J gene TRBJ2-3, with 9 bases identical to TRBD1. The CDR3 runs 16 residues. Trimming at V came to 6 bases and at J to 4 bases, leaving 11 bases not matched to a gene. Germline CDR1 is SNHLY and CDR2 is FYNNEI. The CDR3 region is CASSSQGAASADTQYF. In DNA form, the CDR3 reads TGTGCCAGCAGCTCACAGGGGGCGGCATCAGCAGATACGCAGTATTTT.

The chain is built from TRBV9 and TRBJ2-1; D unresolved. Germline loops: CDR1 SGDLS, CDR2 YYNGEE. This CDR3 is 15 amino acids long. Deletions cut 0 bases from V and 2 bases from J, with 9 bases between. The CDR3 coding sequence is TGTGCCAGCAGCGTAGAAGCTAGAACCTACAATGAGCAGTTCTTC. Protein product: CASSVEARTYNEQFF. Full variable domain (missing parts from reference TRBV9 and TRBJ2-1): DSGVTQTPKHLITATGQRVTLRCSPRSGDLSVYWYQQSLDQGLQFLIQYYNGEERAKGNILERFSAQQFPDLHSELNLSSLELGDSALYFCASSVEARTYNEQFFGPGTRLTVL.

The chain carries TRBV25-1 and TRBJ1-1, with 11 bases that match TRBD1. This CDR3 spans 15 amino acids. Germline-derived CDR1 and CDR2 are MGHDK and SYGVNS. J was trimmed by 4 bases and V by 4 bases; bases with no gene match: 5. The CDR3 DNA reads TGTGCCAGCAGTGCGTTCGGGACAGGGGGCACTGAAGCTTTCTTT. Its translation is CASSAFGTGGTEAFF.

V is TRBV4-1 and J is TRBJ1-2; D might be TRBD1 (6 bases). The CDR3 has 14 residues. V lost 5 bases and J lost 2, with 12 bases in between. Germline CDR1 MGHRA, CDR2 YSYEKL. The CDR3 DNA follows: TGCGCCAGCAGCTCGCAGGGGCTGAACTATGGCTACACCTTC. Translating gives CASSSQGLNYGYTF.

The sample holds a few counts of this clone. The chain combines TRBV5-4 with TRBJ2-4; the match to TRBD1 covers 9 bases. V lost 2 bases and J lost 3; bases outside the gene matches: 3. The CDR3 spans 15 residues. Germline V CDR1 and CDR2: SGHNT, YYREEE (reference sequence). The CDR3 DNA reads TGTGCCAGCAGCTTTCCGGGACAGGGCAAAAACATTCAGTACTTC. It translates to CASSFPGQGKNIQYF.

V and J are TRBV4-2 and TRBJ2-1, with D possibly matching TRBD2 (6 bases). The CDR3 has 14 residues. Trimming shortened V by 5 bases and J by 8 bases, and 16 bases separated the two germline ends. CDR1 LGHNA and CDR2 YNFKEQ come from the germline V gene. The CDR3 loop reads CASSNRLVWDEQFF. In DNA form, the CDR3 reads TGTGCCAGCAGCAACCGACTAGTTTGGGATGAGCAGTTCTTC.

The chain uses TRBV7-2 and TRBJ1-1; 7 nucleotides match TRBD1. V shed 8 bases, J shed 2 bases, and the junction held 8 bases outside the gene matches. The germline CDR1 and CDR2 sequences are SGHTA and FQGNSA. CDR3 length equals 14 residues. The CDR3 nucleotides read TGTGCCAGCTCGGGACAGAGGGGCAACACTGAAGCTTTCTTT. This gives the protein CASSGQRGNTEAFF.

The chain employs TRBV15 and TRBJ2-3; 11 positions match TRBD2. Looked up from germline, CDR1 is LNHNV and CDR2 is YYDKDF (reference sequence). V lost 1 base and J lost 4; bases outside the gene matches: 1. The CDR3 runs to 15 residues. DNA of the CDR3: TGTGCCACCAGCAGAGTACTAGCGGGAGCAGATACGCAGTATTTT. Translating it yields CATSRVLAGADTQYF.